This T cell receptor (beta chain) was sequenced during a study of beta chain features in type 1 diabetes. Study background: Patients and healthy donors were similar in age, gender and cell yields.

Findings and caveats of the study: Among patients with Type 1 diabetes, TCRB CDR3s were moderately but significantly shorter in every one of the four CD4+ subsets. Naive, central memory and Treg TCRB repertoires seemed to resemble each other more closely in patients than they did in healthy donors.

This CDR3 contains 16 residues. Comment on this clone: The antigen is undetermined.

Reverse transcription of all isolated RNA meant that expressed TCRB transcripts were sequenced. Naive, central memory and regulatory T cell samples produced a mean of roughly 3.8 million reads. Clones were sequenced by immunoSEQ multiplex PCR, and TCRdb holds only the in-frame ones, with some missing. The sample lists some 350,000 clones, 8.5% to 10% occurring once. Sequenced material: central memory CD4+ T cells from blood. The chain is built from TRBV1 and TRBJ2-1. TRBV1 represents a pseudogene. The TCR originated in a man aged 25-40 years with type 1 diabetes. This CDR3 reads CTSSRWTRRVYNEQFF. As DNA, the CDR3 is TGCACCAGCAGCCGATGGACCCGGAGAGTATACAATGAGCAGTTCTTC.